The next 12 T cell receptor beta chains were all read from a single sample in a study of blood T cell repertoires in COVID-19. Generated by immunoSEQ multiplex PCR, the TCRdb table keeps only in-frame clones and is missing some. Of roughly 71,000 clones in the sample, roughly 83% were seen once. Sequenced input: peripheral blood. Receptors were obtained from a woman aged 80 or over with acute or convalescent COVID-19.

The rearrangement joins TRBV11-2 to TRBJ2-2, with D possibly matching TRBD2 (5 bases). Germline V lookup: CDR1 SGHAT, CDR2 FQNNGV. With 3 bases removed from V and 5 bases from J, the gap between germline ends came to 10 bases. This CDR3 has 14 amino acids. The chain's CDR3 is CASSFLRGTGELFF. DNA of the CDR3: TGTGCCAGCAGCTTCCTCCGGGGTACCGGGGAGCTGTTTTTT.

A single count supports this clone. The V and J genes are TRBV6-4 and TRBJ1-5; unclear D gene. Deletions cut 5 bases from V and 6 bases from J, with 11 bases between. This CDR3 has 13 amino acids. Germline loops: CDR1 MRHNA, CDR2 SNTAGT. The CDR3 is CASSRGPGQPQHF. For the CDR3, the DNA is TGTGCCAGCAGTCGGGGTCCTGGTCAGCCCCAGCATTTT.

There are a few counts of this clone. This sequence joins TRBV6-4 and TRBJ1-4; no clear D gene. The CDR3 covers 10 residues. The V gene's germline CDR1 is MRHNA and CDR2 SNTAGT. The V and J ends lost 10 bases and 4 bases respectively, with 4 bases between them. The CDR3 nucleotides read TGTGCCAACTTTAATGAAAAACTGTTTTTT. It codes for CANFNEKLFF.

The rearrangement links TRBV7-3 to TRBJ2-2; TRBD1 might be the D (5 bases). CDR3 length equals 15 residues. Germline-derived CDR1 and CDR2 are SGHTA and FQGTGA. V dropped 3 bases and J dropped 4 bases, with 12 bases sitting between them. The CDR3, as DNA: TGTGCCAGCAGCTTGCGCAGGGTAGCCACCGGGGAGCTGTTTTTT. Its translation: CASSLRRVATGELFF.

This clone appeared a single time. CDR3 DNA: TGTGCCAGCAGCACCGATGGGGCGGTGGGCGAGCAGTACTTC. Translating it yields CASSTDGAVGEQYF. This chain joins TRBV5-4 and TRBJ2-7, with TRBD1 as a possible D gene (5 bases). Germline loops: CDR1 SGHNT, CDR2 YYREEE (reference sequence). The CDR3 totals 14 residues. V was cut by 4 bases and J by 6 bases, with 17 bases left in between.

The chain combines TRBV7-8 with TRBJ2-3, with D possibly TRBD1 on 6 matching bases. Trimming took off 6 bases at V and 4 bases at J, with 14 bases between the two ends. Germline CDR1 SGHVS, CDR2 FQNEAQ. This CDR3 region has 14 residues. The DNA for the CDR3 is TGTGCCAGCAGGGGGGCTCAGGGTCCAGATACGCAGTATTTT. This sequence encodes CASRGAQGPDTQYF.

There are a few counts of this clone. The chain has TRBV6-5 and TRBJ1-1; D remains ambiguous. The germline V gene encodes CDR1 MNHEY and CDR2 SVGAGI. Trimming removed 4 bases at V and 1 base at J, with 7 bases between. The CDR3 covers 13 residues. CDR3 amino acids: CASSLTQNTEAFF. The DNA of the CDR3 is TGTGCCAGCAGTTTGACACAGAACACTGAAGCTTTCTTT.

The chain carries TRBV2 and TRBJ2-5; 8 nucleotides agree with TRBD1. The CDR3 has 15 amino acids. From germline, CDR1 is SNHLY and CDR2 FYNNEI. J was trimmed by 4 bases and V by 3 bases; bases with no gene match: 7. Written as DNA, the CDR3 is TGTGCCAGCAGTGATGGACAGGGTGCCCCAGAGACCCAGTACTTC. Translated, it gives CASSDGQGAPETQYF.

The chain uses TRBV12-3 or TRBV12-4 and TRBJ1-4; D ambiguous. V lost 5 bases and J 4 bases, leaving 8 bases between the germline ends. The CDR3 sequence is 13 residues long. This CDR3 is CASSLGFNEKLFF. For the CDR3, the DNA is TGTGCCAGCAGTCTCGGTTTTAATGAAAAACTGTTTTTT.

CDR3 nucleotide sequence: TGTGCCAGCAGCCTTTCGAACACTGAAGCTTTCTTT. Its translation: CASSLSNTEAFF. V and J are TRBV11-2 and TRBJ1-1; D ambiguous. Germline V gene sequence: CDR1 SGHAT, CDR2 FQNNGV. This CDR3 region has 12 residues. V lost 5 bases, J lost 1 base, and 5 bases lay in between. The entire variable domain, with the rest obtained from reference TRBV11-2 and TRBJ1-1, is as follows: EAGVAQSPRYKIIEKRQSVAFWCNPISGHATLYWYQQILGQGPKLLIQFQNNGVVDDSQLPKDRFSAERLKGVDSTLKIQPAKLEDSAVYLCASSLSNTEAFFGQGTRLTVV.

The CDR3 here is CASSQGARGYTF. CDR3 nucleotide sequence: TGTGCCAGCAGCCAGGGGGCCCGCGGCTACACCTTC. The chain recombines TRBV2 with TRBJ1-2; 8 bases agree with TRBD1. Germline V gene sequence: CDR1 SNHLY, CDR2 FYNNEI. The CDR3 sequence is 12 residues long. V gave up 6 bases and J gave up 8 bases; unmatched junction bases: 5.

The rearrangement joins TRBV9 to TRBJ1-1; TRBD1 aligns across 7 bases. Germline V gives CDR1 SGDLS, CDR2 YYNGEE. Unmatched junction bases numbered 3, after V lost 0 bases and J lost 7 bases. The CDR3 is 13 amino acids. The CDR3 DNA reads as TGTGCCAGCAGCGTAGCTTGGGACAGTGAAGCTTTCTTT. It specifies CASSVAWDSEAFF.